A single sample gave rise to the 6 T cell receptor beta chains below, sequenced in a study of tumor T cells in aggressive B-cell lymphoma. Using immunoSEQ multiplex PCR, the repertoire was profiled, and TCRdb retains in-frame clones only, with some absent. The sample lists some 5,000 clones; approximately 88% were seen once. Sequencing input: tumor tissue. The source is an adult with diffuse large B cell lymphoma.

V is TRBV27 and J is TRBJ1-6; D unresolved. The germline CDR1 and CDR2 sequences are MNHEY and SMNVEV (reference sequence). Trimming cost V 0 bases and J 9 bases, with 12 bases left between them. The CDR3 contains 15 residues. In DNA, the CDR3 is TGTGCCAGCAGTTTATCGGCCCCGGGGTTTTCACCCCTCCACTTT. This gives the protein CASSLSAPGFSPLHF.

V is TRBV2 and J is TRBJ1-4; 10 bases are shared with TRBD1. The germline CDR1 and CDR2 sequences are SNHLY and FYNNEI. V shed 2 bases and J 8 bases; nucleotides not matched to a gene: 5. The CDR3 loop spans 15 amino acids. CDR3 in amino acids: CASSEMDRGAEKLFF. In DNA form, the CDR3 reads TGTGCCAGCAGTGAAATGGACAGGGGGGCAGAAAAACTGTTTTTT.

The V call is TRBV4-2, the J call TRBJ1-3, with TRBD1 matching over 10 bases. V was pared by 5 bases and J by 0 bases, with 13 bases of the junction left unmatched. The germline gives CDR1 LGHNA, CDR2 YNFKEQ. The CDR3 is 19 amino acids. CDR3 coding DNA: TGTGCCAGCAGCGACCCGGGACAGGGGTCCCTAAGCTCTGGAAACACCATATATTTT. Its protein product is CASSDPGQGSLSSGNTIYF.

V is TRBV18 and J is TRBJ2-5; 7 bases are a match to TRBD1. With 5 bases clipped from V and 4 bases from J, the junction kept 10 bases outside the gene matches. The CDR3 has 15 residues. Per the germline V gene, CDR1 is KGHSH and CDR2 is LQKENI. CDR3 in amino acids: CASSGRTGVTETQYF. CDR3 bases: TGTGCCAGCTCAGGGAGAACAGGGGTCACAGAGACCCAGTACTTC.

V and J are TRBV20-1 and TRBJ2-5, with D uncertain. This CDR3 spans 10 amino acids. Germline lookup yields CDR1 DFQATT and CDR2 SNEGSKA (reference sequence). Trimming shortened V by 6 bases and J by 5 bases, and 7 bases separated the two germline ends. The CDR3 sequence is CSAWRETQYF. Written as DNA, the CDR3 is TGCAGTGCGTGGCGGGAGACCCAGTACTTC.

This chain joins TRBV7-8 and TRBJ1-6; D gene unclear. The CDR3 is 17 residues long. Germline-derived CDR1 and CDR2 are SGHVS and FQNEAQ. V lost 5 bases to trimming and J lost 0 bases, with 14 bases between them. In DNA form, the CDR3 reads TGTGCCAGCAGCCAAGAGCGGAGGAGCTCCTATAATTCACCCCTCCACTTT. Residues: CASSQERRSSYNSPLHF.